This T cell receptor beta chain derives from a study of T-cell memory formation after mild COVID-19 (dated by TCRdb to the early 2020s). A note on the overall study: Most TCR sequence clusters were specific to one of the two donors. In a couple of donors, T-cell clones that expanded and contracted after mild COVID-19 were tracked by sequencing TCRalpha and TCRbeta repertoires over time. The cohort comprised two young, previously healthy adult volunteers, one female and one male.

Ficoll-Paque density gradient centrifugation was used to isolate PBMCs. Including cysteine and phenylalanine, the CDR3 has 15 amino acids. Only the CDR3 portion is preserved as DNA: 45 bases, with reading frame beginning at the first base. The junction carries 12 bases between V and J, which are trimmed by 2 bases and 2 bases respectively. The paper as a whole reports these results and caveats: The study included only a couple of mild cases, and larger cohorts that include severe cases with pre-infection samples were judged to be necessary. From day 15 to 85, contracting clones showed balanced CD4/CD8 phenotypes, whereas a second wave of clones that expanded from day 15 to 37 leaned towards CD4+. Contracting CD4+ clones were located mainly in the CM and EM memory subsets, whereas CD8+ clones were found to be enriched in EMRA. SARS-CoV-2 specificity of the second-wave clones peaking on day 37 was not confirmed. Some responding clones were detected in pre-infection memory, suggesting pre-existing cross-reactive memory T cells joined the SARS-CoV-2 response.

Reads for this sample came from an Illumina NovaSeq 6000. TCRalpha and TCRbeta cDNA libraries were constructed by 5'RACE with constant-segment primers, with sample barcodes and unique molecular identifiers being introduced. RNA was extracted from every sample with Trizol reagent. Library amplification was performed in two PCR steps, and a second sample barcode and Illumina TruSeq adapters were introduced in the second step. The libraries were sequenced on an Illumina NovaSeq using 2 x 150 bp paired-end reads. The study's processing was this. With migec v1.2.7, reads were demultiplexed and then collapsed into UMI-guided consensus sequences. Using mixcr v2.1.11, UMI consensuses were aligned to TRA and TRB V and J templates and then assembled into clonotypes. A clonotype was counted as expanded or contracted only when both edgeR and NoisET called the clonotype significant, with the noise models trained on biological replicates. For edgeR calls, a false discovery rate-adjusted p below 0.01 and a log2 fold-change threshold of 1 were applied. As an exploratory analysis of dynamics, max-normalized trajectories of the 1000 most abundant clonotypes were examined with PCA combined with hierarchical clustering. The CD4 or CD8 phenotype of responding clones was assigned using the separately sequenced CD4+ and CD8+ repertoires. TCRdb handled the public reads itself, with Q25 trimming in fastp and clone calling in MiXCR, and kept productive beta chains. Here each entry gathers all rows of one CDR3 protein and keeps the most common genes and DNA. The V and J calls here are based on TCRdb, not the publication. This sample has 300,000 to 400,000 distinct CDR3 sequences in its table, and approximately 15% of those were observed once. Around 22% of the sample is held by the ten biggest clonotypes.

This clonotype appeared a few times. Its antigen is currently not known. No much larger clone exists at a distance of one base, and base qualities are not known. Sequencing was carried out using PBMCs or a T cell subset sorted from them (not recorded which). This clonotype was sampled from a man between 18 and 29 years old who had mild COVID-19 (a few samples of this study predate the infection). The sample titles of this study are shuffled in the database, so cell type and time point are left out; the donor was told from shared clones. This chain joins TRBV12-3 or TRBV12-4 to TRBJ1-2, with no confidently assigned D gene. The CDR3 protein sequence reads: CASSLWGADNYGYTF. The DNA is TGTGCCAGCAGTTTATGGGGTGCCGACAACTATGGCTACACCTTC.